The 3 T cell receptor beta chains below all came from one sample that was sequenced in a study of patients and donors after allogeneic stem cell transplantation. MiXCR, applied by TCRdb to the RT-PCR reads, yields one record per CDR3 protein. The sample has some 200,000 distinct CDR3 sequences; 41% are singletons. Sequencing was done on a sample of blood, either unsorted or a sorted T cell fraction (not recorded which). Receptor source: a human donor who was either an allogeneic HSCT recipient or a stem cell or donor lymphocyte infusion donor (not recorded which). It is not recorded whose cells these are; they may come from a transplant donor.

The chain links TRBV12-3 or TRBV12-4 to TRBJ2-3; 7 positions match TRBD1. V was clipped by 7 bases and J by 1 base; unmatched bases: 5. The CDR3 totals 14 residues. CDR3 coding DNA: TGTGCCAGCACCCCCGGGACAGGCACAGATACGCAGTATTTT. Residues: CASTPGTGTDTQYF.

The V call is TRBV19, the J call TRBJ1-2, with a weak D call TRBD1 (6 bases). CDR3 size: 12 residues. Looked up from germline, CDR1 is LNHDA and CDR2 is SQIVND (reference sequence). Trimming cost V 9 bases and J 7 bases, with 15 bases left between them. CDR3 loop: CASLDRFGGYTF. Here the CDR3 DNA reads TGTGCCAGCCTAGACAGGTTTGGTGGCTACACCTTC.

This clonotype has only a few counts. J is TRBJ1-1 and V is TRBV21-1; whether TRBD1, the table's D call, matches the DNA was not checked. TRBV21-1 is a pseudogene locus. This CDR3 spans 16 amino acids. The CDR3 reads CASSKWPHPSFTEAFF. The CDR3 DNA reads as TGTGCCAGCAGCAAATGGCCCCACCCAAGTTTCACTGAAGCTTTCTTT.